One sample yielded the 14 T cell receptor beta chains listed below, sequenced in a study of response to subunit inactivated influenza vaccine. TCRdb itself ran the RT-PCR reads through MiXCR, one entry per CDR3 protein. Of about 540,000 distinct CDR3 sequences in the sample, under 30% were seen once. The sample also formed part of further work on T cells expressing NK-cell markers. That report adds: A 5'RACE template switching approach incorporating UMIs was used to make TCR beta cDNA.

Here the sequenced sample was CD4+ T cells sorted from PBMCs, taken 11 to 12 days after vaccination. These receptors originate from a man over 45 who received an inactivated influenza vaccine.

The gene calls are TRBV6-2 or TRBV6-3 and TRBJ2-5; D may be TRBD2 (7 bases). The V end was cut by 4 bases, the J end by 2 bases, with 14 bases between. The CDR3 runs to 15 residues. The germline V gene encodes CDR1 MNHEY and CDR2 SVGEGT. The CDR3 sequence is CASSLRGPLQETQYF. The CDR3 DNA is TGTGCCAGCAGTTTGCGGGGGCCCTTACAAGAGACCCAGTACTTC.

The genes are TRBV11-2 and TRBJ2-6; tentatively, D is TRBD2 (6 bases). Germline V gives CDR1 SGHAT, CDR2 FQNNGV. The CDR3 is made up of 18 amino acids. Trimming took off 8 bases at V and 2 bases at J, with 22 bases between the two ends. This CDR3 reads CASPSGGNLTTGANVLTF. The CDR3, as DNA: TGTGCCAGCCCTAGTGGGGGGAACTTAACCACTGGGGCCAACGTCCTGACTTTC.

V gene TRBV7-2 combines with J gene TRBJ2-5; 11 nucleotides align to TRBD2. Germline V lookup: CDR1 SGHTA, CDR2 FQGNSA. Trimming cost V 1 base and J 4 bases; bases outside gene matches: 8. The CDR3 consists of 17 residues. In nucleotides, the CDR3 is TGTGCCAGCAGCTTAGTTGGTAGCGGGAGGGCGGGAGAGACCCAGTACTTC. This sequence encodes CASSLVGSGRAGETQYF.

V gene TRBV4-1 combines with J gene TRBJ1-5; TRBD1 matches 7 bases. Germline assignment: CDR1 MGHRA and CDR2 YSYEKL. V dropped 0 bases and J dropped 15; count of bases not matched to a gene: 8. This CDR3 is 13 amino acids long. CDR3 sequence: CASSQEEAGQRHF. CDR3 coding DNA: TGCGCCAGCAGCCAAGAAGAGGCGGGACAGAGGCATTTT.

This clonotype was recorded at least ten times. This chain links TRBV7-3 with TRBJ2-1; possibly TRBD2 for D (6 bases). The CDR3 is 20 residues long. V was shortened by 5 bases and J by 4 bases, with 30 bases between the two germline ends. The germline CDR1 and CDR2 sequences are SGHTA and FQGTGA. This CDR3 reads CASSATPFDIGSGPYNEQFF. The CDR3 coding sequence is TGTGCCAGCAGCGCCACTCCTTTTGATATCGGGAGCGGCCCGTACAATGAGCAGTTCTTC.

This clonotype has just a few counts. The germline gene is not matched at one end of the junction; a read error may be the cause. This chain uses TRBV29-1 with TRBJ2-1; tentatively, D is TRBD1 or TRBD2 (5 bases each). The CDR3 runs to 15 residues. Per the germline V gene, CDR1 is SQVTM and CDR2 is ANQGSEA. The DNA for the CDR3 is TGCAGCCAACTTAGGTCCCCAACAGGTCGGGGTCAGCCGGGCTTC. This translates into CSQLRSPTGRGQPGF.

Only a few counts were recorded for this clonotype. The chain couples TRBV12-3 or TRBV12-4 to TRBJ1-2; no clear D. Trimming took 5 bases from V and 8 from J, leaving 15 bases between them. The CDR3 totals 13 residues. The CDR3 loop reads CASSQTGVTGYTF. For the CDR3, the DNA is TGTGCCAGCAGTCAAACGGGCGTAACGGGCTACACCTTC.

J is TRBJ2-2 and V is TRBV6-5, with TRBD1 matching over 11 bases. Germline V lookup: CDR1 MNHEY, CDR2 SVGAGI. V trimming: 2 bases; J trimming: 8 bases; junction bases outside the gene matches: 7. The CDR3 length is 16 residues. The CDR3 DNA reads as TGTGCCAGCAGTTACGGGGGGACAGGGGGAATGGGGGAGCTGTTTTTT. It translates to CASSYGGTGGMGELFF.

The chain joins TRBV28 to TRBJ2-5; TRBD1 agrees at 7 bases. This CDR3 spans 15 amino acids. CDR1 and CDR2 (germline): MDHEN, SYDVKM. V was pared by 1 base and J by 2 bases, with 4 bases of the junction left unmatched. This CDR3 reads CASSLSGQAQETQYF. CDR3 nucleotide sequence: TGTGCCAGCAGTTTATCCGGACAGGCTCAAGAGACCCAGTACTTC. Combining the CDR3 with reference TRBV28 and TRBJ2-5 gives the whole variable domain DVKVTQSSRYLVKRTGEKVFLECVQDMDHENMFWYRQDPGLGLRLIYFSYDVKMKEKGDIPEGYSVSREKKERFSLILESASTNQTSMYLCASSLSGQAQETQYFGPGTRLLVL.

V usage is TRBV5-1 and J usage is TRBJ2-3; 9 bases fit TRBD1. Germline-derived CDR1 and CDR2 are SGHRS and YFSETQ. With 0 bases clipped from V and 2 bases from J, the junction kept 10 bases outside the gene matches. This CDR3 comprises 18 residues. CDR3 nucleotide sequence: TGCGCCAGCAGCTTGGCGGTTTTCAGGGACAGGGACACAGATACGCAGTATTTT. Translated: CASSLAVFRDRDTDTQYF.

In its sample, this clonotype was seen many times. This chain connects TRBV29-1 to TRBJ2-1; 8 bases map to TRBD2. The CDR3 runs 12 residues. Germline V lookup: CDR1 SQVTM, CDR2 ANQGSEA. J lost 8 bases, V lost 5 bases, and 5 bases had no gene match. CDR3 in DNA: TGCAGCGTTTCAGGACTAGCTGATGAGCAGTTCTTC. It specifies CSVSGLADEQFF.

The V gene is TRBV12-3 or TRBV12-4, the J gene TRBJ2-6; D uncertain. The CDR3 sequence is 15 residues long. Trimming pared 2 bases from V and 0 bases from J, leaving 5 bases between. The CDR3 DNA reads TGTGCCAGCAGTTTATTTGGCTCTGGGGCCAACGTCCTGACTTTC. This translates into CASSLFGSGANVLTF.

This clonotype was recorded a few times. The genes are TRBV12-3 or TRBV12-4 and TRBJ1-1, with D tentatively TRBD1 (6 bases). V was cut by 3 bases and J by 11 bases, with 16 bases left in between. The CDR3 has 13 amino acids. This chain's CDR3 is CASSLWGALAAFF. The CDR3 bases are TGTGCCAGCAGTTTGTGGGGGGCGCTTGCGGCTTTCTTT.

CDR3 nucleotide sequence: TGTGCCAGCAGTGGTGGCAGGGGCCTATCCAGGGGGGAGACCCAGTACTTC. As protein: CASSGGRGLSRGETQYF. The V call is TRBV2, the J call TRBJ2-5; 7 nucleotides line up with TRBD1. Germline lookup yields CDR1 SNHLY and CDR2 FYNNEI. The CDR3 is made up of 17 amino acids. Unmatched junction bases numbered 16, after V lost 4 bases and J lost 5 bases.